Each of the 8 T cell receptor beta chains below was sequenced from the same sample in a study of T cell responses to AZD1222 COVID-19 vaccine. This table comes from immunoSEQ multiplex PCR, and its TCRdb copy is limited to in-frame clones, with some not included. The profile shows approximately 140,000 clones, 92% of them singletons. The source was peripheral blood, collected on day 0 of AZD1222 vaccination. The origin of the receptors is an adult in good health.

This chain connects TRBV19 to TRBJ1-4, with 9 bases lining up with TRBD1. The CDR3 sequence is 15 residues long. CDR1 is LNHDA and CDR2 is SQIVND in the germline V gene (reference sequence). The J segment lost 8 bases and the V segment lost 4 bases, leaving 8 bases of the junction unmatched. CDR3 amino acids: CASSTTGQGSEKLFF. CDR3 bases: TGTGCCAGTAGTACAACCGGACAGGGGAGCGAAAAACTGTTTTTT.

The chain is built from TRBV30 and TRBJ1-5; perhaps TRBD1 as D (5 bases). Trimming stripped 3 bases from V and 0 bases from J, with 15 bases between. Germline lookup yields CDR1 GTSNPN and CDR2 SVGIG (reference sequence). The CDR3 is made up of 16 amino acids. CDR3 sequence: CAWRNPRGASNQPQHF. DNA for the CDR3: TGTGCCTGGAGGAATCCCCGGGGCGCTAGCAATCAGCCCCAGCATTTT.

This chain links TRBV4-1 with TRBJ2-7; D remains unclear. The germline V and J ends were trimmed by 0 bases and 2 bases, with 11 bases remaining between them. CDR3 length: 15 residues. Germline loops: CDR1 MGHRA, CDR2 YSYEKL. CDR3 sequence (DNA): TGCGCCAGCAGCCAAGATACAGCTTTGGCCTACGAGCAGTACTTC. Encoded protein: CASSQDTALAYEQYF.

V is TRBV30 and J is TRBJ2-6; D is unresolved. The CDR3 is 14 amino acids. V was cut by 4 bases and J by 0 bases, with 7 bases left in between. Germline CDR1 is GTSNPN and CDR2 is SVGIG (reference sequence). As DNA, the CDR3 is TGTGCCTGGACGATCCCCTCTGGGGCCAACGTCCTGACTTTC. Translating gives CAWTIPSGANVLTF. The whole variable domain, remainder taken from reference TRBV30 and TRBJ2-6, is SQTIHQWPATLVQPVGSPLSLECTVEGTSNPNLYWYRQAAGRGLQLLFYSVGIGQISSEVPQNLSASRPQDRQFILSSKKLLLSDSGFYLCAWTIPSGANVLTFGAGSRLTVL.

The V gene is TRBV7-2, the J gene TRBJ2-1; 8 bases line up with TRBD2. Germline V CDR1 and CDR2: SGHTA, FQGNSA. The CDR3 has 15 residues. J lost 2 bases, V lost 5 bases, and 5 bases had no gene match. This CDR3 is CASSPGAGAYNEQFF. The CDR3 coding sequence is TGTGCCAGCAGCCCTGGAGCGGGGGCCTACAATGAGCAGTTCTTC.

The chain uses TRBV2 and TRBJ1-5, with 9 bases matching TRBD1. Trimming cost V 6 bases and J 4 bases; bases outside gene matches: 10. The CDR3 runs 16 residues. CDR1 SNHLY and CDR2 FYNNEI come from the germline V gene. This chain's CDR3 is CASRGVRQGGNQPQHF. The CDR3 bases are TGTGCCAGCAGAGGAGTCCGACAGGGGGGGAATCAGCCCCAGCATTTT.

The count of this clone is one. This chain connects TRBV5-6 to TRBJ2-1; TRBD2 matches at 9 bases. Trimming removed 4 bases from V and 9 bases from J; junction bases left unmatched: 8. This CDR3 comprises 14 residues. Germline CDR1 and CDR2: SGHDT and YYEEEE. CDR3 residues: CASSLRPSGTEQFF. CDR3 sequence (DNA): TGTGCCAGCAGCCTCCGCCCTAGCGGGACTGAGCAGTTCTTC.

The chain uses TRBV27 and TRBJ1-2; 7 nucleotides match TRBD1. Germline V gene sequence: CDR1 MNHEY, CDR2 SMNVEV (reference sequence). V shed 5 bases, J shed 2 bases, and the junction held 11 bases outside the gene matches. CDR3 length: 16 residues. The CDR3 is CASSRNPRTGNYGYTF. In DNA, the CDR3 is TGTGCCAGCAGTCGTAATCCCCGGACAGGAAACTATGGCTACACCTTC.